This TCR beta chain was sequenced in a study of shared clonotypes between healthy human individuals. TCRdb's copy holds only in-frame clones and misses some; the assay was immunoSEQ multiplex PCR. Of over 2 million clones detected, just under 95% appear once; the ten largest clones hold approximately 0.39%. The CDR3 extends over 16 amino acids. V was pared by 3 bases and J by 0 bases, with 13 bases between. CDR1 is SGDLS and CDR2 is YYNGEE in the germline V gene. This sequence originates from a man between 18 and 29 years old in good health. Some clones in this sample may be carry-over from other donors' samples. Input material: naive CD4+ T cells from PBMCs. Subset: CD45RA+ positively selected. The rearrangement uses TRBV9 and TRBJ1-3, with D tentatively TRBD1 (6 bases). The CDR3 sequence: CASSAGQLSSGNTIYF. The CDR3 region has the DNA TGTGCCAGCAGCGCTGGACAGCTAAGCTCTGGAAACACCATATATTTT.